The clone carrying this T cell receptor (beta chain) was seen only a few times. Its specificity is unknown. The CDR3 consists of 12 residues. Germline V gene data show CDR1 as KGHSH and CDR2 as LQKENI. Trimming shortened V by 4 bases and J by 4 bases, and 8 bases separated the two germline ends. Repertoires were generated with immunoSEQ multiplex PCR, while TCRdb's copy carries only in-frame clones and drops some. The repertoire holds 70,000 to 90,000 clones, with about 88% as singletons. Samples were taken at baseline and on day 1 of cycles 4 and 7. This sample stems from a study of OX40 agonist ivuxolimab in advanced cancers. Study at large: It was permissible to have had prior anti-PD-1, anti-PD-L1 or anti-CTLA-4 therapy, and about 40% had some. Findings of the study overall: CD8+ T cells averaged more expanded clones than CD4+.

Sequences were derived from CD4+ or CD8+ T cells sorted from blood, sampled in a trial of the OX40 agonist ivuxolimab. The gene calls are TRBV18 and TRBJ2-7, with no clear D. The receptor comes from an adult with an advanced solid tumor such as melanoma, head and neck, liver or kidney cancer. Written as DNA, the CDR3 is TGTGCCAGCTCACAGGCAATGTACGAGCAGTACTTC. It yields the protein CASSQAMYEQYF.